Below are 28 T cell receptor beta chains sequenced from a single sample in a study of blood T cell repertoires in COVID-19. The assay was immunoSEQ multiplex PCR, and TCRdb's table has in-frame clones only and misses some. The sample holds hundreds of thousands of clones; around four fifths are singletons and the top ten take 15% to 20%. The sample comprised peripheral blood. These receptors were collected from a man aged 25 to 40 with active or convalescent COVID-19.

The chain carries TRBV11-2 and TRBJ2-1; 10 positions match TRBD1. CDR1 is SGHAT and CDR2 is FQNNGV in the germline V gene. The V gene end was trimmed by 1 base and the J gene end by 7 bases; junction bases not matched to a gene: 1. The CDR3 contains 14 residues. The chain's CDR3 is CASSLGTGGNEQFF. The CDR3 nucleotides are TGTGCCAGCAGCTTAGGGACAGGGGGAAATGAGCAGTTCTTC. Using reference TRBV11-2 and TRBJ2-1 for the parts outside the CDR3, the full variable domain is EAGVAQSPRYKIIEKRQSVAFWCNPISGHATLYWYQQILGQGPKLLIQFQNNGVVDDSQLPKDRFSAERLKGVDSTLKIQPAKLEDSAVYLCASSLGTGGNEQFFGPGTRLTVL.

CDR3: CASSRTGLNYGYTF. For the CDR3, the DNA is TGTGCCAGCAGTCGGACAGGGCTGAACTATGGCTACACCTTC. The J gene is TRBJ1-2, the V gene TRBV6-5; the match to TRBD1 covers 8 bases. There are 14 residues in the CDR3. Germline CDR1 is MNHEY and CDR2 is SVGAGI. With 5 bases clipped from V and 2 bases from J, the junction kept 4 bases outside the gene matches.

In its sample, this clone was seen a few times. The V and J genes are TRBV6-2 or TRBV6-3 and TRBJ1-2; possible D gene TRBD1, 6 bases. The germline V and J ends were trimmed by 6 bases and 8 bases, with 22 bases remaining between them. This CDR3 is built from 15 residues. The germline V gene has CDR1 MNHEY and CDR2 SVGEGT. CDR3 protein: CASSPRGVGAKGYTF. In DNA form, the CDR3 reads TGTGCCAGCAGCCCCCGGGGAGTGGGGGCGAAGGGCTACACCTTC.

J is TRBJ2-3 and V is TRBV5-4; 9 nucleotides line up with TRBD2. V lost 4 bases and J lost 1; bases outside the gene matches: 7. This CDR3 is 16 amino acids long. The V gene's germline CDR1 is SGHNT and CDR2 YYREEE (reference sequence). This CDR3 reads CASSRKREAGTDTQYF. The CDR3 bases are TGTGCCAGCAGCAGGAAGCGGGAGGCTGGCACAGATACGCAGTATTTT.

This chain links TRBV19 with TRBJ2-3, with 10 bases lining up with TRBD2. The germline V gene has CDR1 LNHDA and CDR2 SQIVND (reference sequence). V lost 3 bases, J lost 4 bases, and 7 bases stayed unmatched. The CDR3 covers 16 residues. CDR3 nucleotide sequence: TGTGCCAGTAGTATTGGAAGCGGGAGGGCGGCAGATACGCAGTATTTT. It codes for CASSIGSGRAADTQYF.

The CDR3 DNA reads as TGTGCCAGCAGCCCTAGGACTTACGGGGAGCTGTTTTTT. It translates to CASSPRTYGELFF. The J gene is TRBJ2-2, the V gene TRBV11-1; TRBD2 might be the D (5 bases). V shed 5 bases and J shed 7 bases, with 11 bases lying between them. The germline gives CDR1 SGHAT, CDR2 FQDESV (reference sequence). This CDR3 has 13 amino acids. The entire variable domain, with the rest obtained from reference TRBV11-1 and TRBJ2-2, is as follows: EAEVAQSPRYKITEKSQAVAFWCDPISGHATLYWYRQILGQGPELLVQFQDESVVDDSQLPKDRFSAERLKGVDSTLKIQPAELGDSAMYLCASSPRTYGELFFGEGSRLTVL.

V is TRBV4-3 and J is TRBJ1-2; 12 nucleotides line up with TRBD1. The CDR3 consists of 20 residues. Germline loops: CDR1 LGHNA, CDR2 YSLEER. V dropped 4 bases and J dropped 6; count of bases not matched to a gene: 21. The CDR3 loop reads CASSLRSPSGTGGAGHGYTF. In DNA form, the CDR3 reads TGCGCCAGCAGCCTCAGATCCCCCTCGGGGACAGGGGGCGCGGGCCATGGCTACACCTTC.

The chain links TRBV5-1 to TRBJ2-5; TRBD2 agrees at 13 bases. Germline values: CDR1 SGHRS, CDR2 YFSETQ. Unmatched junction bases numbered 8, after V lost 5 bases and J lost 4 bases. The CDR3 is made up of 16 amino acids. The CDR3 DNA is TGCGCCAGCAGACGGACTAGCGGGAGTTTGGGAGAGACCCAGTACTTC. Encoded protein: CASRRTSGSLGETQYF.

This clone occurred once. The rearrangement uses TRBV28 and TRBJ1-1; D is possibly TRBD1 (6 bases). Trimming left V 2 bases short and J 1 base short, with 11 bases between. From germline, CDR1 is MDHEN and CDR2 SYDVKM. This CDR3 is 15 amino acids long. Here the CDR3 reads CASSLGGQWNTEAFF. CDR3 sequence (DNA): TGTGCCAGCAGTTTAGGGGGACAATGGAACACTGAAGCTTTCTTT. Full variable domain (rest looked up from reference TRBV28 and TRBJ1-1): DVKVTQSSRYLVKRTGEKVFLECVQDMDHENMFWYRQDPGLGLRLIYFSYDVKMKEKGDIPEGYSVSREKKERFSLILESASTNQTSMYLCASSLGGQWNTEAFFGQGTRLTVV.

The chain combines TRBV25-1 with TRBJ2-5; 14 bases match TRBD2. V gave up 5 bases and J gave up 5 bases; unmatched junction bases: 7. In germline, CDR1 is MGHDK, CDR2 SYGVNS. This CDR3 comprises 16 residues. CDR3: CASSKGLAGAGETQYF. CDR3 coding DNA: TGTGCCAGCAGTAAGGGACTAGCGGGAGCTGGGGAGACCCAGTACTTC.

The rearrangement links TRBV6-2 or TRBV6-3 to TRBJ2-1, with TRBD2 matching 14 bases. The V and J ends lost 2 bases and 6 bases, in that order; junction bases with no gene match: 0. The CDR3 sequence is 15 residues long. Germline V gene data show CDR1 as MNHEY and CDR2 as SVGEGT. CDR3 sequence (DNA): TGTGCCAGCAGTTACGGGACTAGCGGGAGCAATGAGCAGTTCTTC. Translation: CASSYGTSGSNEQFF.

Note on this clone: In the same sample, other DNA sequences code for this CDR3. The chain combines TRBV18 with TRBJ1-3; 7 nucleotides line up with TRBD1. Unmatched junction bases numbered 4, after V lost 3 bases and J lost 5 bases. This CDR3 region has 14 residues. Germline V CDR1 and CDR2: KGHSH, LQKENI. Here the CDR3 reads CASSPGTERNTIYF. The CDR3 DNA reads TGTGCCAGCTCACCTGGGACAGAGCGAAACACCATATATTTT. The whole variable domain, filled in from reference TRBV18 and TRBJ1-3, reads NAGVMQNPRHLVRRRGQEARLRCSPMKGHSHVYWYRQLPEEGLKFMVYLQKENIIDESGMPKERFSAEFPKEGPSILRIQQVVRGDSAAYFCASSPGTERNTIYFGEGSWLTVV.

CDR3 loop: CAWIPPDREEWNSPLHF. CDR3 sequence (DNA): TGTGCCTGGATCCCTCCAGACAGGGAGGAGTGGAATTCACCCCTCCACTTT. V usage is TRBV30 and J usage is TRBJ1-6; 7 bases map to TRBD1. Germline-derived CDR1 and CDR2 are GTSNPN and SVGIG (reference sequence). CDR3 length: 17 amino acids. J was trimmed by 7 bases and V by 4 bases; bases with no gene match: 16.

V gene TRBV11-2 combines with J gene TRBJ1-5, with D hard to call. This CDR3 spans 15 amino acids. Germline-derived CDR1 and CDR2 are SGHAT and FQNNGV. V lost 1 base, J lost 2 bases, and 9 bases lay in between. CDR3: CASSLGASGNQPQHF. The CDR3 coding sequence is TGTGCCAGCAGCTTAGGGGCTTCAGGCAATCAGCCCCAGCATTTT.

V usage is TRBV4-1 and J usage is TRBJ2-5, with 8 bases matching TRBD2. V was clipped by 0 bases and J by 1 base; unmatched bases: 7. Germline CDR1 and CDR2: MGHRA and YSYEKL. The CDR3 length is 17 residues. The CDR3 here is CASSQDPQRGRQETQYF. CDR3 nucleotide sequence: TGCGCCAGCAGCCAAGATCCCCAGCGGGGGCGCCAAGAGACCCAGTACTTC.

V and J are TRBV29-1 and TRBJ1-6; 7 nucleotides match TRBD1. This CDR3 is built from 16 residues. Germline assignment: CDR1 SQVTM and CDR2 ANQGSEA. The ends lost 0 bases at V and 8 bases at J; junction bases unmatched: 10. Here the CDR3 reads CSVEEPDGTAYSPLHF. DNA of the CDR3: TGCAGCGTTGAAGAGCCGGACGGGACAGCTTATTCACCCCTCCACTTT.

V is TRBV12-3 or TRBV12-4 and J is TRBJ1-3; D not resolved. Between the trimmed V and J ends, which lost 3 bases and 7 bases, there was a span of 10 bases. The CDR3 spans 13 residues. The CDR3 protein is CASSLAVKNTIYF. The CDR3, as DNA: TGTGCCAGCAGTTTGGCGGTTAAGAACACCATATATTTT.

CDR3 protein: CASSSAGTGTLYEQYF. In DNA form, the CDR3 reads TGTGCCAGCAGTTCCGCCGGGACAGGGACTCTCTACGAGCAGTACTTC. The V gene is TRBV28, the J gene TRBJ2-7; 9 bases fit TRBD1. Trimming cost V 4 bases and J 3 bases; bases outside gene matches: 10. CDR1 and CDR2 (germline): MDHEN, SYDVKM. The CDR3 totals 16 residues.

The gene calls are TRBV28 and TRBJ1-6; maybe TRBD1 (5 bases). The germline CDR1 and CDR2 sequences are MDHEN and SYDVKM. The V and J ends lost 6 bases and 10 bases respectively, with 22 bases between them. The CDR3 spans 16 residues. The CDR3 region is CASRADLVRRGSPLHF. CDR3 sequence (DNA): TGTGCCAGCAGGGCGGACCTGGTACGGAGGGGATCACCCCTCCACTTT.

The rearrangement links TRBV13 to TRBJ2-2; 7 nucleotides line up with TRBD1. Trimming removed 4 bases from V and 5 bases from J; junction bases left unmatched: 7. The CDR3 loop spans 15 amino acids. Germline CDR1 and CDR2: PRHDT and FYEKMQ (reference sequence). The CDR3 region is CASSYNRGITGELFF. DNA of the CDR3: TGTGCCAGCAGCTATAACAGGGGTATAACCGGGGAGCTGTTTTTT.

This clone has only a few counts. The gene calls are TRBV30 and TRBJ2-2; 9 nucleotides line up with TRBD2. Trimming at V came to 4 bases and at J to 5 bases, leaving 8 bases not matched to a gene. This CDR3 contains 15 residues. CDR1 and CDR2 from the germline V gene are GTSNPN and SVGIG (reference sequence). DNA of the CDR3: TGTGCCTGGATGGGCGGGAGGGCCGGAACCGGGGAGCTGTTTTTT. Amino acid sequence: CAWMGGRAGTGELFF. The complete variable domain, with remaining parts taken from reference TRBV30 and TRBJ2-2, reads SQTIHQWPATLVQPVGSPLSLECTVEGTSNPNLYWYRQAAGRGLQLLFYSVGIGQISSEVPQNLSASRPQDRQFILSSKKLLLSDSGFYLCAWMGGRAGTGELFFGEGSRLTVL.

This rearrangement joins TRBV19 to TRBJ2-3; D might be TRBD1 (5 bases). The germline V gene encodes CDR1 LNHDA and CDR2 SQIVND (reference sequence). CDR3 size: 14 residues. Trimming removed 5 bases at V and 0 bases at J, with 9 bases between. The CDR3: CASSQTASTDTQYF. The DNA for the CDR3 is TGTGCCAGTAGTCAGACAGCAAGCACAGATACGCAGTATTTT.

This clone occurred a few times. V usage is TRBV7-9 and J usage is TRBJ2-1; TRBD2 matches 9 bases. Germline V CDR1 and CDR2: SEHNR, FQNEAQ (reference sequence). The CDR3 has 18 amino acids. Losses at the gene ends were 2 bases for V and 0 bases for J; bases not matched to a gene: 8. The DNA of the CDR3 is TGTGCCAGCAGCTTAAGGGCTAGCGGGACCGGCTCCTACAATGAGCAGTTCTTC. Amino acids: CASSLRASGTGSYNEQFF.

This clone has only a few counts. Other DNA sequences in this sample translate to the same CDR3. The V call is TRBV5-1, the J call TRBJ1-3; D gene ambiguous. V lost 4 bases and J 1 base, leaving 9 bases between the germline ends. CDR1 is SGHRS, CDR2 YFSETQ, per germline. The length of the CDR3 is 14 residues. This chain's CDR3 is CASSLGASGNTIYF. Written as DNA, the CDR3 is TGCGCCAGCAGCCTGGGCGCTTCTGGAAACACCATATATTTT.

Only a few counts were recorded for this clone. CDR3 coding DNA: TGTGCCAGCTCACCACCGGGGGGGAGTAGGTTGAACACTGAAGCTTTCTTT. Translated, it gives CASSPPGGSRLNTEAFF. This chain links TRBV18 with TRBJ1-1; D may be TRBD1 (5 bases). Germline V lookup: CDR1 KGHSH, CDR2 LQKENI. Trimming shortened V by 0 bases and J by 0 bases, and 14 bases separated the two germline ends. This CDR3 spans 17 amino acids.

The chain joins TRBV6-2 or TRBV6-3 to TRBJ1-6; D is possibly TRBD1 (6 bases). V lost 1 base and J 9 bases, leaving 25 bases between the germline ends. The germline gives CDR1 MNHEY, CDR2 SVGEGT. The CDR3 extends over 19 amino acids. CDR3 nucleotides: TGTGCCAGCAGTTACTTACCCCACAGGGTAAGGGGCGTCGGTTCACCCCTCCACTTT. Translated: CASSYLPHRVRGVGSPLHF.

The chain joins TRBV13 to TRBJ1-3; tentative D call: TRBD1 (5 bases). The CDR3 runs 17 residues. The germline V gene has CDR1 PRHDT and CDR2 FYEKMQ (reference sequence). The V end lost 0 bases, the J end lost 1 base, and 13 bases lay between the germline ends. This CDR3 reads CASSLGMRGASGNTIYF. In DNA form, the CDR3 reads TGTGCCAGCAGCTTAGGCATGCGGGGCGCGTCTGGAAACACCATATATTTT.

The chain joins TRBV18 to TRBJ1-1; 9 bases agree with TRBD1. This CDR3 has 13 amino acids. J was trimmed by 4 bases and V by 7 bases; bases with no gene match: 4. Germline V CDR1 and CDR2: KGHSH, LQKENI. CDR3 sequence: CASCTTGGTEAFF. CDR3 coding DNA: TGTGCCAGCTGTACGACAGGGGGCACTGAAGCTTTCTTT.